Each of the 26 T cell receptor beta chains below was sequenced from the same sample in a study of blood T cell repertoires in COVID-19. Only in-frame clones appear in the TCRdb table, and some are missing; sequencing was by immunoSEQ multiplex PCR. This sample has some 310,000 clones, with approximately 89% found just once. The material sequenced was PBMCs or T cells enriched from blood (not recorded which). These receptors all stem from a woman in her 30s who had recovered from COVID-19.

The chain recombines TRBV6-2 or TRBV6-3 with TRBJ2-3; D possibly corresponds to TRBD2 (5 bases). Germline-derived CDR1 and CDR2 are MNHEY and SVGEGT. The germline V and J ends were trimmed by 6 bases and 1 base, with 14 bases remaining between them. This CDR3 contains 15 residues. This CDR3 is CASRYHRERTDTQYF. The CDR3, as DNA: TGTGCCAGCAGGTACCATCGGGAACGCACAGATACGCAGTATTTT.

The chain couples TRBV7-2 to TRBJ2-2; perhaps TRBD2 as D (6 bases). This CDR3 contains 14 residues. Trimming cost V 1 base and J 5 bases, with 8 bases left between them. The germline CDR1 and CDR2 sequences are SGHTA and FQGNSA. The CDR3 here is CASSLVGRTGELFF. CDR3 nucleotides: TGTGCCAGCAGCTTAGTTGGGAGGACCGGGGAGCTGTTTTTT. The variable domain in full, with the rest retrieved from reference TRBV7-2 and TRBJ2-2, is GAGVSQSPSNKVTEKGKDVELRCDPISGHTALYWYRQSLGQGLEFLIYFQGNSAPDKSGLPSDRFSAERTGGSVSTLTIQRTQQEDSAVYLCASSLVGRTGELFFGEGSRLTVL.

The rearrangement uses TRBV7-2 and TRBJ2-7, with D perhaps matching TRBD1 (6 bases). Germline lookup yields CDR1 SGHTA and CDR2 FQGNSA. V lost 5 bases and J 1 base, leaving 12 bases between the germline ends. The CDR3 sequence is 14 residues long. CDR3 sequence reads: CASSPRTVSYEQYF. As DNA, the CDR3 is TGTGCCAGCAGCCCCCGGACAGTTTCCTACGAGCAGTACTTC.

The J gene is TRBJ1-3, the V gene TRBV4-3, with a possible D match to TRBD1 (5 bases). Trimming took off 0 bases at V and 4 bases at J, with 16 bases between the two ends. From germline, CDR1 is LGHNA and CDR2 YSLEER. The CDR3 is 17 residues long. CDR3 protein: CASSQEIWAGWGNTIYF. As DNA, the CDR3 is TGCGCCAGCAGCCAAGAAATTTGGGCAGGGTGGGGAAACACCATATATTTT.

This CDR3 is CASSPRTGLLPGELFF. CDR3 in DNA: TGTGCCAGCAGCCCTAGGACAGGCCTGCTCCCCGGGGAGCTGTTTTTT. The rearrangement uses TRBV6-2 or TRBV6-3 and TRBJ2-2, with 7 nucleotides matching TRBD1. From germline, CDR1 is MNHEY and CDR2 SVGEGT. CDR3 length: 16 amino acids. J lost 6 bases, V lost 6 bases, and 13 bases had no gene match.

The V call is TRBV29-1, the J call TRBJ1-2; no reliable D call. Germline CDR1 and CDR2: SQVTM and ANQGSEA. This CDR3 has 12 residues. Trimming left V 2 bases short and J 6 bases short, with 10 bases between. CDR3 in DNA: TGCAGCGTTGAAATGCAGCGGGATGGCTACACCTTC. It specifies CSVEMQRDGYTF.

This rearrangement joins TRBV29-1 to TRBJ1-4; D remains ambiguous. Germline V gives CDR1 SQVTM, CDR2 ANQGSEA. The CDR3 is 14 residues long. Trimming removed 7 bases from V and 7 bases from J, with 19 bases in between. This chain's CDR3 is CSAVALSSGEKLFF. Written as DNA, the CDR3 is TGCAGCGCCGTTGCACTAAGCTCGGGTGAAAAACTGTTTTTT. Complete variable domain (other parts from reference TRBV29-1 and TRBJ1-4): SAVISQKPSRDICQRGTSLTIQCQVDSQVTMMFWYRQQPGQSLTLIATANQGSEATYESGFVIDKFPISRPNLTFSTLTVSNMSPEDSSIYLCSAVALSSGEKLFFGSGTQLSVL.

The chain couples TRBV9 to TRBJ2-7; the match to TRBD2 covers 9 bases. Germline trimming cut 0 bases from V and 5 bases from J; bases unmatched to any gene: 6. This CDR3 spans 15 amino acids. CDR1 is SGDLS and CDR2 is YYNGEE in the germline V gene. The CDR3 DNA reads TGTGCCAGCAGCGTAGTGGCTAGCGGGATCCACGAGCAGTACTTC. Its translation is CASSVVASGIHEQYF.

The V call is TRBV27, the J call TRBJ2-2, with D perhaps matching TRBD2 (6 bases). V gave up 7 bases and J gave up 0 bases, with 21 bases separating them. Germline assignment: CDR1 MNHEY and CDR2 SMNVEV (reference sequence). The length of the CDR3 is 18 residues. The CDR3 is CASITGRPGTPNTGELFF. The CDR3, as DNA: TGTGCCAGCATCACGGGACGGCCTGGGACTCCGAACACCGGGGAGCTGTTTTTT.

This clone was counted a single time. The V call is TRBV2, the J call TRBJ2-1; TRBD2 matches at 8 bases. In germline, CDR1 is SNHLY, CDR2 FYNNEI. With V trimmed by 7 bases and J by 8 bases, 7 bases remained unmatched. The CDR3 extends over 13 amino acids. The CDR3: CASKERELDEQFF. The CDR3 nucleotides read TGTGCCAGCAAAGAGCGGGAGCTCGATGAGCAGTTCTTC.

V and J are TRBV4-2 and TRBJ1-3; TRBD1 agrees at 9 bases. Germline CDR1 reads LGHNA; CDR2 reads YNFKEQ. The CDR3 runs 15 residues. V shed 2 bases and J 10 bases; nucleotides not matched to a gene: 9. The CDR3 nucleotides are TGTGCCAGCAGCCAAAGACAGGGGGTTAAGGTAACCATATATTTT. Translation gives CASSQRQGVKVTIYF.

The chain recombines TRBV7-2 with TRBJ1-1; the D is unclear. Germline V gene data show CDR1 as SGHTA and CDR2 as FQGNSA. The CDR3 has 14 residues. V shed 3 bases and J shed 2 bases, with 10 bases lying between them. CDR3 region: CASSLWARNTEAFF. DNA for the CDR3: TGTGCCAGCAGCTTGTGGGCAAGAAACACTGAAGCTTTCTTT. Combining the CDR3 with reference TRBV7-2 and TRBJ1-1 gives the whole variable domain GAGVSQSPSNKVTEKGKDVELRCDPISGHTALYWYRQSLGQGLEFLIYFQGNSAPDKSGLPSDRFSAERTGGSVSTLTIQRTQQEDSAVYLCASSLWARNTEAFFGQGTRLTVV.

The chain couples TRBV15 to TRBJ1-6, with 7 nucleotides matching TRBD1. Germline V gene data show CDR1 as LNHNV and CDR2 as YYDKDF (reference sequence). This CDR3 contains 18 residues. Unmatched junction bases numbered 12, after V lost 0 bases and J lost 7 bases. The CDR3 DNA reads TGTGCCACCAGCAGAGACACGACAGGGTGGTCTGCAAATTCACCCCTCCACTTT. This translates into CATSRDTTGWSANSPLHF.

In this sample, this clone turned up once. V and J are TRBV29-1 and TRBJ2-2; D is unclear. Germline V lookup: CDR1 SQVTM, CDR2 ANQGSEA. The CDR3 runs to 15 residues. The V and J ends lost 2 bases and 3 bases respectively, with 13 bases between them. This chain's CDR3 is CSVEHPDTDTGELFF. CDR3 coding DNA: TGCAGCGTTGAACATCCCGACACGGACACCGGGGAGCTGTTTTTT.

This chain links TRBV4-1 with TRBJ1-2, with TRBD1 matching 10 bases. Trimming took 6 bases from V and 8 from J; bases not matched to a gene: 9. Germline V gene data show CDR1 as MGHRA and CDR2 as YSYEKL. There are 14 residues in the CDR3. CDR3 amino acids: CASRPGTGVQGYTF. The CDR3 region has the DNA TGCGCCAGCAGACCCGGGACAGGGGTCCAAGGCTACACCTTC.

V and J are TRBV18 and TRBJ2-7; D gene unclear. Germline lookup yields CDR1 KGHSH and CDR2 LQKENI. This CDR3 has 14 residues. The ends were cut back, 3 bases at V and 0 bases at J, with 9 bases in the middle. CDR3: CASSPRQISYEQYF. The CDR3 coding sequence is TGTGCCAGCTCACCTCGCCAGATCTCCTACGAGCAGTACTTC.

The CDR3 DNA is TGCGCCAGCAGCTTCGACAGAAGCTACTCTGGGGCCAACGTCCTGACTTTC. Translated: CASSFDRSYSGANVLTF. V and J are TRBV5-1 and TRBJ2-6; D may be TRBD1 (5 bases). V lost 2 bases, J lost 0 bases, and 12 bases lay in between. Germline assignment: CDR1 SGHRS and CDR2 YFSETQ. The CDR3 totals 17 residues.

The genes are TRBV28 and TRBJ2-7, with 7 bases fitting TRBD1. Trimming cost V 3 bases and J 0 bases; bases outside gene matches: 11. The CDR3 is made up of 17 amino acids. CDR1 and CDR2 (germline): MDHEN, SYDVKM. The CDR3 sequence: CASSFPRQGIASYEQYF. The CDR3 DNA reads as TGTGCCAGCAGTTTCCCGCGACAGGGTATAGCCTCCTACGAGCAGTACTTC.

V is TRBV6-5 and J is TRBJ1-1; D is unresolved. Per the germline V gene, CDR1 is MNHEY and CDR2 is SVGAGI. The V gene lost 8 bases and the J gene lost 1 base, with 14 bases spanning the gap. The CDR3 spans 14 residues. Written as DNA, the CDR3 is TGTGCCAGCTGCCTAGAGGGAGAGAACACTGAAGCTTTCTTT. Its translation: CASCLEGENTEAFF.

The chain combines TRBV18 with TRBJ2-7, with TRBD1 identical over 8 bases. This CDR3 is 15 amino acids long. The germline CDR1 and CDR2 sequences are KGHSH and LQKENI. V dropped 3 bases and J dropped 5; count of bases not matched to a gene: 9. DNA for the CDR3: TGTGCCAGCTCACCCGCGGGACAGGCGAGGAACGAGCAGTACTTC. Translated: CASSPAGQARNEQYF.

The V gene is TRBV29-1, the J gene TRBJ1-1; D remains unclear. There are 14 residues in the CDR3. Germline V gene lookup returns CDR1 SQVTM and CDR2 ANQGSEA. Trimming stripped 3 bases from V and 8 bases from J, with 19 bases between. The CDR3 spells CSVDRGQVPLEAFF. DNA of the CDR3: TGCAGCGTTGATCGGGGTCAGGTACCCCTCGAAGCTTTCTTT.

V is TRBV19 and J is TRBJ2-2, with 9 bases fitting TRBD1. CDR3 length: 15 amino acids. The germline V gene has CDR1 LNHDA and CDR2 SQIVND (reference sequence). Trimming at V came to 5 bases and at J to 6 bases, leaving 7 bases not matched to a gene. CDR3 residues: CASSGGQGSPGELFF. The CDR3 DNA reads TGTGCCAGTAGTGGGGGACAGGGCAGTCCCGGGGAGCTGTTTTTT.

The chain uses TRBV6-5 and TRBJ2-7; 11 positions agree with TRBD1. Germline CDR1 reads MNHEY; CDR2 reads SVGAGI. J lost 3 bases, V lost 3 bases, and 1 base had no gene match. The CDR3 contains 14 residues. CDR3 residues: CASSYGTGGYEQYF. In nucleotides, the CDR3 is TGTGCCAGCAGTTATGGGACAGGGGGCTACGAGCAGTACTTC.

This clone has only a few counts. The chain uses TRBV5-5 and TRBJ2-7, with 12 bases matching TRBD2. Germline trimming cut 2 bases from V and 7 bases from J; bases unmatched to any gene: 13. Germline loops: CDR1 SGHKS, CDR2 YYEKEE (reference sequence). This CDR3 is 17 amino acids long. CDR3 nucleotides: TGTGCCAGCAGCTTACGCCTAGCGGGAGGGCCGATTTCGGAGCAGTACTTC. This encodes CASSLRLAGGPISEQYF.

This chain connects TRBV12-5 to TRBJ2-1, with 10 bases fitting TRBD1. Germline CDR1 and CDR2: LGHNT and FRNRAP. V was pared by 4 bases and J by 6 bases, with 9 bases of the junction left unmatched. The CDR3 is 16 amino acids. CDR3: CASGSDPGTGVNEQFF. The CDR3 DNA follows: TGTGCTAGTGGTTCCGATCCCGGGACAGGGGTCAATGAGCAGTTCTTC.

The chain has TRBV5-1 and TRBJ1-1, with D possibly matching TRBD1 (6 bases). Germline V gene sequence: CDR1 SGHRS, CDR2 YFSETQ. The CDR3 runs 15 residues. Trimming took off 0 bases at V and 3 bases at J, with 12 bases between the two ends. This CDR3 is CASSLDRVPHTEAFF. The CDR3 DNA reads as TGCGCCAGCAGCTTGGACAGGGTCCCCCACACTGAAGCTTTCTTT. Complete variable domain (other parts from reference TRBV5-1 and TRBJ1-1): KAGVTQTPRYLIKTRGQQVTLSCSPISGHRSVSWYQQTPGQGLQFLFEYFSETQRNKGNFPGRFSGRQFSNSRSEMNVSTLELGDSALYLCASSLDRVPHTEAFFGQGTRLTVV.